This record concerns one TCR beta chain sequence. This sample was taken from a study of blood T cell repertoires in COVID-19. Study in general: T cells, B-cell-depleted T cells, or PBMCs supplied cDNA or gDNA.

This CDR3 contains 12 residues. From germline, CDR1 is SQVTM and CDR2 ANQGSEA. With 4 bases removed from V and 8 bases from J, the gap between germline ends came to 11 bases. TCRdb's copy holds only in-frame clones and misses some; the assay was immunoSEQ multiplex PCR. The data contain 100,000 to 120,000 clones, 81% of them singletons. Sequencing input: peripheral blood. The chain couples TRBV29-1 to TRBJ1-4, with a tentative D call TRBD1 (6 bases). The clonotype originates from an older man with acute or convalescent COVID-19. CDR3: CSVAARGEKLFF. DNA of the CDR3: TGCAGCGTTGCGGCCAGGGGAGAAAAACTGTTTTTT.